This T cell receptor (beta chain) was sequenced for a study of CD8+ T cells in alopecia areata. For the study at large: Tofacitinib administration to treated patients was oral, at 5 to 10 mg twice daily.

A note on this clone: What it recognizes is unknown.

RNA extraction was followed by reverse transcription into cDNA, which acted as the sequencing template. The assay was immunoSEQ multiplex PCR, and TCRdb's table has in-frame clones only and misses some. The repertoire holds roughly 200,000 clones, with over 55% as singletons. Study results and caveats: Lesional scalp, notably in alopecia totalis/universalis, had clonality above that of normal scalp. Among patients, TCR sharing was less clear than in mice, a difference possibly due in part to HLA diversity in the patient population.

Germline V gene sequence: CDR1 LGHNT, CDR2 FRNRAP. This CDR3 spans 11 amino acids. V lost 2 bases and J lost 6, with 3 bases in between. From alopecia areata patients, lesional scalp punch biopsies and peripheral blood were collected. Sample: CD4+ T cells sorted from blood, taken at week 0. The chain links TRBV12-5 to TRBJ2-3, with unresolved D. The receptor was derived from a human donor with alopecia areata. CDR3 coding DNA: TGTGCTAGTGGTTTGTCCGATACGCAGTATTTT. It translates to CASGLSDTQYF.